This TCR beta chain is drawn from a study of brain T cells in children with intractable seizures. Overall study findings and caveats: Absence of clones before surgery may stem from lower sequencing depth.

Trimming at V came to 1 base and at J to 7 bases, leaving 6 bases not matched to a gene. Germline V gene data show CDR1 as MNHNS and CDR2 as SASEGT. The CDR3 extends over 14 amino acids. Generated by immunoSEQ multiplex PCR, the TCRdb table keeps only in-frame clones and is missing some. The table records about 41,000 clones, roughly 90% of them present only once. Sequencing was limited to surgery cases with top T cell transcript signatures in brain tissue. To note about this clone: Its antigen is unidentified.

The J gene is TRBJ1-2, the V gene TRBV6-1; 7 bases align to TRBD1. The TCR was taken from a girl aged 2 to 10 with tuberous sclerosis and intractable seizures. The sample was peripheral blood, taken at surgery. The DNA of the CDR3 is TGTGCCAGCAGTGAAGAGGACAGGATGAGTGGCTACACCTTC. This sequence encodes CASSEEDRMSGYTF.